The 4 T cell receptor beta chains given below trace back to one sample, sequenced in a study of cytomegalovirus exposure and HLA in healthy donors. Using immunoSEQ multiplex PCR, the repertoire was profiled, and TCRdb retains in-frame clones only, with some absent. Among some 180,000 clones listed, roughly nine tenths were seen once. Sequencing was performed on PBMCs. The receptor set was obtained from a man in his thirties or forties in good health and CMV-seropositive.

This clone was seen only once. The rearrangement links TRBV18 to TRBJ2-2, with 7 bases fitting TRBD2. V lost 2 bases to trimming and J lost 8 bases; unmatched junction nucleotides: 8. Germline V gene sequence: CDR1 KGHSH, CDR2 LQKENI. This CDR3 comprises 15 residues. The CDR3 protein is CASSPTSAPGGELFF. The CDR3 DNA reads as TGTGCCAGCTCACCAACTAGCGCCCCAGGAGGGGAGCTGTTTTTT.

The chain links TRBV4-2 to TRBJ1-1; weak D call: TRBD1 (5 bases). The CDR3 totals 14 residues. CDR1 is LGHNA and CDR2 is YNFKEQ in the germline V gene. Trimming stripped 3 bases from V and 3 bases from J, with 11 bases between. This CDR3 reads CASSQRTGHTEAFF. DNA of the CDR3: TGTGCCAGCAGCCAGCGGACGGGGCACACTGAAGCTTTCTTT.

The chain carries TRBV19 and TRBJ2-5, with 14 bases aligning to TRBD2. This CDR3 comprises 17 residues. CDR1 and CDR2 (germline): LNHDA, SQIVND (reference sequence). The trim removed 4 bases at V and 1 base at J, leaving 5 bases unmatched. CDR3 sequence (DNA): TGTGCCAGTAGTACGGGACTAGCGGGGGTCCTCCAAGAGACCCAGTACTTC. This encodes CASSTGLAGVLQETQYF.

This clone was found once. V is TRBV29-1 and J is TRBJ1-1; maybe TRBD1 (6 bases). Trimming removed 5 bases at V and 1 base at J, with 11 bases between. This CDR3 spans 13 amino acids. CDR1 SQVTM and CDR2 ANQGSEA come from the germline V gene. The CDR3 region has the DNA TGCAGCGTTTCAGGGGAGAAGAACACTGAAGCTTTCTTT. Encoded protein: CSVSGEKNTEAFF.